The 31 T cell receptor beta chains reported below all come from one sample, sequenced in a study of T cell responses to AZD1222 COVID-19 vaccine. Sequencing was performed with immunoSEQ multiplex PCR; in TCRdb, only in-frame clones are kept and a portion is missing. The sample contains about 83,000 clones, approximately 90% of which appear only once. The sequencing here drew on peripheral blood, taken 28 days after the second AZD1222 dose. The source of these receptors is an adult who received the AZD1222 COVID-19 vaccine.

This sequence joins TRBV25-1 and TRBJ2-1; 7 nucleotides align to TRBD1. V lost 9 bases, J lost 8 bases, and 13 bases stayed unmatched. CDR3 length: 14 amino acids. The V gene's germline CDR1 is MGHDK and CDR2 SYGVNS. The CDR3 DNA follows: TGTGCCAGTAGCCGGGACAGAATTCAGGATGAGCAGTTCTTC. Translating gives CASSRDRIQDEQFF. Filled out from reference TRBV25-1 and TRBJ2-1, the complete variable domain reads EADIYQTPRYLVIGTGKKITLECSQTMGHDKMYWYQQDPGMELHLIHYSYGVNSTEKGDLSSESTVSRIRTEHFPLTLESARPSHTSQYLCASSRDRIQDEQFFGPGTRLTVL.

This clone has a handful of counts. Distinct nucleotide sequences in the sample also encode this CDR3. This rearrangement joins TRBV7-9 to TRBJ1-6, with D possibly matching TRBD1 (6 bases). Trimming left V 0 bases short and J 10 bases short, with 10 bases between. The germline V gene encodes CDR1 SEHNR and CDR2 FQNEAQ (reference sequence). The CDR3 is 14 residues long. The CDR3 spells CASSLAARGSPLHF. CDR3 coding DNA: TGTGCCAGCAGCTTAGCCGCCAGGGGATCACCCCTCCACTTT.

CDR3 DNA sequence: TGCGCCAGCAGCACCAACAGGGGCGAGCAGTACTTC. Its translation is CASSTNRGEQYF. The gene calls are TRBV5-1 and TRBJ2-7; TRBD1 matches at 7 bases. Germline trimming cut 4 bases from V and 6 bases from J; bases unmatched to any gene: 4. Germline CDR1 is SGHRS and CDR2 is YFSETQ. The CDR3 length is 12 residues.

The chain recombines TRBV28 with TRBJ2-7; 7 nucleotides line up with TRBD1. V shed 2 bases, J shed 3 bases, and the junction held 7 bases outside the gene matches. Germline loops: CDR1 MDHEN, CDR2 SYDVKM. This CDR3 region has 15 residues. The CDR3 DNA reads TGTGCCAGCAGTTTACGGGACAGACTTCACTACGAGCAGTACTTC. Protein product: CASSLRDRLHYEQYF.

This rearrangement joins TRBV11-3 to TRBJ2-2; 12 nucleotides match TRBD2. V was clipped by 3 bases and J by 4 bases; unmatched bases: 15. CDR1 and CDR2 (germline): SGHNT, YENEEA. The CDR3 has 20 amino acids. The CDR3 sequence is CASSFGGPLAGGPSTGELFF. The CDR3 nucleotides are TGTGCCAGCAGCTTTGGAGGTCCCCTAGCGGGAGGGCCGAGCACCGGGGAGCTGTTTTTT.

The chain carries TRBV6-5 and TRBJ1-5, with 8 bases lining up with TRBD1. With 0 bases clipped from V and 4 bases from J, the junction kept 5 bases outside the gene matches. The germline V gene has CDR1 MNHEY and CDR2 SVGAGI. The CDR3 consists of 16 residues. The CDR3 bases are TGTGCCAGCAGTTACTCCAGGGGGCTAGGAAATCAGCCCCAGCATTTT. It encodes CASSYSRGLGNQPQHF.

The chain couples TRBV5-6 to TRBJ2-1; D is perhaps TRBD2 (5 bases). The CDR3 is 15 residues long. Between the trimmed V and J ends, which lost 5 bases and 0 bases, there was a span of 12 bases. Germline V gives CDR1 SGHDT, CDR2 YYEEEE. The CDR3: CASSLSESSYNEQFF. The CDR3 DNA is TGTGCCAGCAGTCTTAGCGAGAGCTCCTACAATGAGCAGTTCTTC.

This chain uses TRBV11-1 with TRBJ2-1; no firm D call. The CDR3 covers 12 residues. The V and J ends lost 9 bases and 5 bases respectively, with 11 bases between them. Germline assignment: CDR1 SGHAT and CDR2 FQDESV (reference sequence). The CDR3 DNA is TGTGCCAGTCACAGAGAGGACAATGAGCAGTTCTTC. It yields the protein CASHREDNEQFF. The full variable domain, rest sourced from reference TRBV11-1 and TRBJ2-1, is EAEVAQSPRYKITEKSQAVAFWCDPISGHATLYWYRQILGQGPELLVQFQDESVVDDSQLPKDRFSAERLKGVDSTLKIQPAELGDSAMYLCASHREDNEQFFGPGTRLTVL.

The chain carries TRBV5-6 and TRBJ1-2, with TRBD1 identical over 9 bases. The CDR3 covers 14 residues. V shed 5 bases, J shed 8 bases, and the junction held 10 bases outside the gene matches. CDR1 is SGHDT, CDR2 YYEEEE, per germline. The CDR3 DNA is TGTGCCAGCAGTCAAGATGGGACAGGGAACGGCTACACCTTC. Protein product: CASSQDGTGNGYTF. Based on the CDR3 plus reference TRBV5-6 and TRBJ1-2, the full variable domain is DAGVTQSPTHLIKTRGQQVTLRCSPKSGHDTVSWYQQALGQGPQFIFQYYEEEERQRGNFPDRFSGHQFPNYSSELNVNALLLGDSALYLCASSQDGTGNGYTFGSGTRLTVV.

The chain employs TRBV6-5 and TRBJ1-4; D call uncertain. The germline V gene encodes CDR1 MNHEY and CDR2 SVGAGI. The CDR3 extends over 13 amino acids. Trimming took 8 bases from V and 3 from J, leaving 10 bases between them. For the CDR3, the DNA is TGTGCCAGCCGAGGGTTTTCTAATGAAAAACTGTTTTTT. Protein sequence: CASRGFSNEKLFF.

The V gene is TRBV18, the J gene TRBJ2-1; tentative D call: TRBD2 (5 bases). Germline V CDR1 and CDR2: KGHSH, LQKENI. The CDR3 is 14 amino acids. V shed 3 bases and J shed 6 bases, with 12 bases lying between them. CDR3 coding DNA: TGTGCCAGCTCACCGGCAGCCGGGGTCAATGAGCAGTTCTTC. Translation: CASSPAAGVNEQFF.

Turning to this clone: Its ends do not fully match the called genes, so a read error is possible. V is TRBV3-1 (or the pseudogene TRBV3-2) and J is TRBJ2-3; no reliable D call. Germline CDR1 is LGHDT and CDR2 is YNNKEL (reference sequence). This CDR3 has 16 amino acids. The CDR3 nucleotides are TGTGCCATCAGCCAAGATTTTCGAGAGTGGGCAGATACGCAGTATTTT. This gives the protein CAISQDFREWADTQYF.

The chain uses TRBV14 and TRBJ2-3, with D possibly TRBD1 on 5 matching bases. Germline V CDR1 and CDR2: SGHDN, FVKESK. CDR3 length: 15 amino acids. Trimming took off 3 bases at V and 3 bases at J, with 13 bases between the two ends. The CDR3, as DNA: TGTGCCAGCAGCCAGCAGGGCGTAGGTACAGATACGCAGTATTTT. Its protein product is CASSQQGVGTDTQYF.

The chain is built from TRBV21-1 and TRBJ2-7; the table's D gene call, TRBD2, was not cross checked with the DNA. TRBV21-1 is an annotated pseudogene. There are 11 residues in the CDR3. CDR3 in DNA: TGTGCCAAGCGGGACAACTACGAGCAGTACTTC. It encodes CAKRDNYEQYF.

This clone was counted only a few times. This rearrangement joins TRBV19 to TRBJ2-5; TRBD1 matches 7 bases. The CDR3 is made up of 14 amino acids. J gave up 5 bases and V 0 bases, and 3 bases lay outside the gene matches. Looked up from germline, CDR1 is LNHDA and CDR2 is SQIVND (reference sequence). The CDR3 loop reads CASSIDGRGETQYF. CDR3 coding DNA: TGTGCCAGTAGTATAGATGGCAGGGGGGAGACCCAGTACTTC.

V gene TRBV7-2 combines with J gene TRBJ1-2; unclear D gene. The CDR3 totals 15 residues. Germline CDR1 and CDR2: SGHTA and FQGNSA. V was clipped by 5 bases and J by 2 bases, with 15 bases between them. The CDR3 DNA reads TGTGCCAGCAGCCCCACCGCCGTGGCAAACTATGGCTACACCTTC. Translated: CASSPTAVANYGYTF.

The gene calls are TRBV6-6 and TRBJ1-5; D is uncertain. Per the germline V gene, CDR1 is MNHNY and CDR2 is SVGAGI (reference sequence). The CDR3 extends over 11 amino acids. Trimming took 6 bases from V and 4 from J, leaving 4 bases between them. The CDR3 here is CASSHNQPQHF. As DNA, the CDR3 is TGTGCCAGCAGCCATAATCAGCCCCAGCATTTT.

The chain joins TRBV5-4 to TRBJ2-5; 10 bases match TRBD2. The CDR3 runs 16 residues. Germline CDR1 is SGHNT and CDR2 is YYREEE (reference sequence). With V trimmed by 4 bases and J by 2 bases, 8 bases remained unmatched. This CDR3 reads CASSAKLAGMQETQYF. DNA for the CDR3: TGTGCCAGCAGCGCCAAACTAGCGGGGATGCAAGAGACCCAGTACTTC. Full variable domain (outside the CDR3, taken from reference TRBV5-4 and TRBJ2-5): ETGVTQSPTHLIKTRGQQVTLRCSSQSGHNTVSWYQQALGQGPQFIFQYYREEENGRGNFPPRFSGLQFPNYSSELNVNALELDDSALYLCASSAKLAGMQETQYFGPGTRLLVL.

The chain has TRBV10-3 and TRBJ2-3, with 7 bases fitting TRBD2. CDR3 length equals 19 residues. Per germline, CDR1 ENHRY and CDR2 SYGVKD. V lost 11 bases to trimming and J lost 0 bases; unmatched junction nucleotides: 23. CDR3 nucleotide sequence: TGTGCCCCCGGGGAACTTGACCTCAAGACTAGCCGAAGCACAGATACGCAGTATTTT. This codes for CAPGELDLKTSRSTDTQYF.

This rearrangement joins TRBV28 to TRBJ1-1; D gene ambiguous. The CDR3 is 18 amino acids. In germline, CDR1 is MDHEN, CDR2 SYDVKM. V lost 4 bases and J 3 bases, leaving 24 bases between the germline ends. The CDR3 nucleotides are TGTGCCAGCAGTTCCCCCTTTAACCGAATACGGGAGGACACTGAAGCTTTCTTT. It encodes CASSSPFNRIREDTEAFF.

The chain combines TRBV6-5 with TRBJ2-2; no definite D call. CDR3 length equals 11 residues. Germline V gives CDR1 MNHEY, CDR2 SVGAGI. V was clipped by 6 bases and J by 4 bases, with 3 bases between them. In DNA form, the CDR3 reads TGTGCCAGCAGGGTCACCGGGGAGCTGTTTTTT. It yields the protein CASRVTGELFF.

The chain uses TRBV19 and TRBJ2-3; D uncertain. In germline, CDR1 is LNHDA, CDR2 SQIVND (reference sequence). V was clipped by 4 bases and J by 2 bases, with 10 bases between them. This CDR3 has 14 amino acids. The CDR3 nucleotides are TGTGCCAGTAGTACCCTCCAGTTCACAGATACGCAGTATTTT. Translating gives CASSTLQFTDTQYF.

The CDR3: CASSRDGGQVSYEQYF. The CDR3 DNA is TGTGCCAGCAGCCGGGATGGGGGGCAAGTTTCCTACGAGCAGTACTTC. The chain is built from TRBV11-2 and TRBJ2-7; D could derive from TRBD1 or TRBD2 (6 bases each). The CDR3 spans 16 residues. Germline V gene sequence: CDR1 SGHAT, CDR2 FQNNGV. V was cut by 5 bases and J by 1 base, with 18 bases left in between.

CDR3 protein: CASSRTGGSYEQYF. CDR3 bases: TGTGCCAGCAGCCGGACAGGGGGCTCCTACGAGCAGTACTTC. The V call is TRBV7-2, the J call TRBJ2-7; the match to TRBD1 covers 10 bases. The CDR3 runs 14 residues. Germline assignment: CDR1 SGHTA and CDR2 FQGNSA. The J segment lost 0 bases and the V segment lost 5 bases, leaving 1 base of the junction unmatched.

The chain joins TRBV15 to TRBJ2-7, with 11 nucleotides matching TRBD2. V shed 4 bases, J shed 3 bases, and the junction held 8 bases outside the gene matches. The germline V gene has CDR1 LNHNV and CDR2 YYDKDF (reference sequence). CDR3 length: 16 amino acids. CDR3 in amino acids: CATSILTSGKGYEQYF. The CDR3 region has the DNA TGTGCCACCAGCATCTTGACTAGCGGGAAAGGCTACGAGCAGTACTTC.

This clone was seen only a few times. The chain recombines TRBV5-4 with TRBJ2-7; possible D gene TRBD1, 6 bases. CDR1 and CDR2 (germline): SGHNT, YYREEE (reference sequence). V was clipped by 0 bases and J by 5 bases, with 12 bases between them. This CDR3 is 14 amino acids long. In DNA form, the CDR3 reads TGTGCCAGCAGCTTGGGACAGGCCGGGGACGAGCAGTACTTC. Protein: CASSLGQAGDEQYF. The full variable domain, completed using reference TRBV5-4 and TRBJ2-7, is ETGVTQSPTHLIKTRGQQVTLRCSSQSGHNTVSWYQQALGQGPQFIFQYYREEENGRGNFPPRFSGLQFPNYSSELNVNALELDDSALYLCASSLGQAGDEQYFGPGTRLTVT.

The chain recombines TRBV29-1 with TRBJ2-1; D call uncertain. Germline CDR1 reads SQVTM; CDR2 reads ANQGSEA. V dropped 7 bases and J dropped 0 bases, with 13 bases sitting between them. The CDR3 is 14 residues long. The CDR3 bases are TGCAGCGCCCACCACCCCATCTCCTACAATGAGCAGTTCTTC. Protein product: CSAHHPISYNEQFF.

V is TRBV12-5 and J is TRBJ2-3, with 14 positions matching TRBD2. V lost 4 bases, J lost 3 bases, and 6 bases stayed unmatched. CDR1 is LGHNT, CDR2 FRNRAP, per germline. This CDR3 has 17 residues. The chain's CDR3 is CASGSGTSGSVTDTQYF. The CDR3 nucleotides are TGTGCTAGTGGTTCCGGGACTAGCGGGAGCGTAACAGATACGCAGTATTTT.

The chain links TRBV5-1 to TRBJ1-2; tentatively, D is TRBD1 (5 bases). In germline, CDR1 is SGHRS, CDR2 YFSETQ. This CDR3 has 14 amino acids. Trimming cost V 0 bases and J 5 bases, with 11 bases left between them. The CDR3 region is CASSLGGFDYGYTF. The CDR3 DNA is TGCGCCAGCAGCTTGGGGGGGTTCGATTATGGCTACACCTTC.

The CDR3 spells CASRGEGSYNEQFF. The CDR3 DNA sequence: TGTGCCAGCAGGGGGGAGGGATCGTACAATGAGCAGTTCTTC. The chain has TRBV27 and TRBJ2-1; 7 nucleotides align to TRBD2. V was clipped by 6 bases and J by 4 bases; unmatched bases: 6. This CDR3 spans 14 amino acids. Germline V gene data show CDR1 as MNHEY and CDR2 as SMNVEV (reference sequence).

The chain uses TRBV28 and TRBJ1-2; TRBD1 is a possible D gene (5 bases). CDR1 MDHEN and CDR2 SYDVKM come from the germline V gene. The CDR3 is made up of 13 amino acids. Trimming removed 5 bases from V and 1 base from J, with 8 bases in between. This CDR3 is CASSGDLNYGYTF. The CDR3 nucleotides read TGTGCCAGCAGTGGGGACCTTAACTATGGCTACACCTTC.